Reported below is one T cell receptor (beta chain). The antigen it binds to is not known. No qualities accompany the bases; no much larger clone lies one base away. From the cysteine through the phenylalanine, the CDR3 covers 15 amino acids. Just CDR3 DNA is preserved here, 45 bases in frame from base 1. Between the V and J ends, shortened by 0 bases and 0 bases respectively, the junction contains 8 bases. CDR1 and CDR2, per the germline V gene, are SGHRS and YFSETQ. This entry is derived from a study of Ad26.COV2.S vaccination and SARS-CoV-2 variants (dated by TCRdb to about 2021). Regarding the complete study: Vaccine-arm donors were drawn from COV1001, a multicentre, randomized, double-blind, placebo-controlled phase I-IIa trial of Ad26.COV2.S in healthy adults. Ad26.COV2.S was given intramuscularly at 5x10^10 or 1x10^11 viral particles, as a single shot or as two shots 56 days apart. Sequencing of the TCRbeta repertoire served to evaluate the specificity and breadth of SARS-CoV-2-reactive T cell receptors following Ad26.COV2.S vaccination. The TCR-sequenced set comprised about 32 samples: approximately 19 Ad26.COV2.S vaccine recipients, 5 placebo recipients and 8 SARS-CoV-2 convalescent individuals. Trial participants were randomized into five groups of five: low-dose or high-dose Ad26.COV2.S given once or twice, or placebo on both occasions. Throughout the experiments and outcome assessment, investigators stayed blinded to trial group allocation.

The research as a whole found: Substantial breadth of spike-specific CD8+ and CD4+ T cell responses was reported after vaccination. Compared with placebo recipients, Ad26.COV2.S recipients showed higher spike-specific TCR breadth (P = 0.0014). The authors noted that total T cell responses may have been underestimated by the TCR breadth and depth analyses. Comparable non-spike TCR breadth was observed between vaccine and placebo recipients, consistent with only spike being contained in the vaccine. The study was not powered to compare responses between vaccine doses or regimens.

TCRbeta CDR3 regions were sequenced with the immunoSEQ Assay. After extraction, genomic DNA underwent amplification by bias-controlled multiplex PCR, followed by high-throughput sequencing. In the paper's pipeline: To quantify the absolute abundance of every unique TCRbeta CDR3 region, sequences were collapsed and filtered. T cell fraction was estimated by normalization of TCRbeta template counts to usable DNA, with usable DNA being measured through amplification of reference genes present in all nucleated cells. Repertoire TCRs were annotated as SARS-CoV-2-specific when V gene, CDR3 amino acid sequence and J gene were exactly matched to a known reactive TCR set. The reference SARS-CoV-2 TCR set was obtained from MIRA and was filtered for enrichment in COVID-19-positive ImmuneCODE repertoires, whereby public or cross-reactive TCRs were removed. Using the MIRA antigens, annotated TCRs were further analysed by specific ORF or by position within an ORF. Depth was the summed frequency of annotated unique rearrangements, while breadth was defined as annotated unique rearrangements over total unique productive rearrangements. Two-sided Wilcoxon rank-sum tests were applied when comparing TCR breadth between groups. The table comes from immuneACCESS by way of TCRdb, which keeps in-frame sequences with V and J called. Part of the clones is missing from these tables; in studies checked, under half for an unresolved V gene and the rest for unknown reasons. That table gives V, J and clone size, and the DNA gave D and trimming. The sample has hundreds of thousands of clones on record, around nine tenths of them singletons. Of the sample, roughly 5% is held by the ten largest clones.

The sample's treatment or condition label is to be understood as: around 19 received Ad26.COV2.S at low or high dose, single or two shots; 5 received placebo; per-sample allocation not given. For vaccine and placebo recipients, repertoires were sequenced using samples collected on day 63 after the first injection. In Cohort 1b, about two dozen adults aged 18-55 years were enrolled at a single site in Boston, USA, between 29 July and 7 August 2020. Ad26.COV2.S was a replication-incompetent adenovirus type 26 vector that expressed a prefusion-stabilized SARS-CoV-2 spike protein derived from the original Wuhan strain.

Sequencing was performed on peripheral blood, taken in a trial of Ad26.COV2.S vaccine versus placebo. Rearrangement joined TRBV5-1 to TRBJ2-3, with the D gene call left open. This sequence was found in a person between 18 and 60 years old who received the Ad26.COV2.S COVID-19 vaccine or a placebo. CDR3 loop: CASSLVIVSTDTQYF. Here is the DNA: TGCGCCAGCAGCTTGGTAATAGTAAGCACAGATACGCAGTATTTT.